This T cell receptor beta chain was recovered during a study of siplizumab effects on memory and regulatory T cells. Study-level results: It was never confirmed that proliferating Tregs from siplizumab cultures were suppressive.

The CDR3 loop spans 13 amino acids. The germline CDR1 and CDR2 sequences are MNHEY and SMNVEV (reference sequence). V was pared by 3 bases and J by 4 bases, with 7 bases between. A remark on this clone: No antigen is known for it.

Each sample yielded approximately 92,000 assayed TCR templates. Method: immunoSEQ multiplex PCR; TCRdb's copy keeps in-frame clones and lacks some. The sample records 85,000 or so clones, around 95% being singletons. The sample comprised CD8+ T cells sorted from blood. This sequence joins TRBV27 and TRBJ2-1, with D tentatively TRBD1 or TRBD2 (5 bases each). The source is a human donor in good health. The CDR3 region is CASSLGVYNEQFF. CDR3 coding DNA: TGTGCCAGCAGTTTGGGGGTTTACAATGAGCAGTTCTTC.